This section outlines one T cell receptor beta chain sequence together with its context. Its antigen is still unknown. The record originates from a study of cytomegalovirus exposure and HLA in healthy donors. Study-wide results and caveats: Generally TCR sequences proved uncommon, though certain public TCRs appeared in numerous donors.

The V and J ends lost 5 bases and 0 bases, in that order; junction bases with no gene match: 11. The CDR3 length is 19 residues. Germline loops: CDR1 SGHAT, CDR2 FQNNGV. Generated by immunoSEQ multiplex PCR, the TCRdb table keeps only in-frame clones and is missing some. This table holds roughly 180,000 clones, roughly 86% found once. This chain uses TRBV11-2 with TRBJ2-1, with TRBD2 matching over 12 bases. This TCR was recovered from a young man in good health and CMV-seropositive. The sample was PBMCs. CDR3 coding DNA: TGTGCCAGCAGCCTCGGACTAGCGGGGCCCCGAAGCTCCTACAATGAGCAGTTCTTC. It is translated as CASSLGLAGPRSSYNEQFF.